This TCR beta chain was recorded in a study of T cell clonotyping in hematopoietic cell transplantation. Only one count was recorded for this clone. Method: immunoSEQ multiplex PCR; TCRdb's copy keeps in-frame clones and lacks some. Counted here are about 16,000 clones, roughly 88% occurring once; the ten biggest clones make up 3.5% to 4.5%. This clonotype was sampled from a woman between 40 and 50 years old in good health. Some clones in this sample may be carry-over from other donors' samples. The specimen was peripheral blood mononuclear cells.

CDR3 DNA: TGTGCCTGGAGCGCTACAGTGAACACTGAAGCTTTCTTT. Its translation: CAWSATVNTEAFF. The chain has TRBV30 and TRBJ1-1; unclear D gene. This CDR3 comprises 13 residues. The germline V and J ends were trimmed by 3 bases and 0 bases, with 8 bases remaining between them. Per germline, CDR1 GTSNPN and CDR2 SVGIG (reference sequence).